The present entry profiles one T cell receptor (beta chain) with its context. This specimen belongs to a study of control samples from healthy donors and cancer patients. The J segment lost 7 bases and the V segment lost 4 bases, leaving 9 bases of the junction unmatched. The CDR3 is 15 residues long. CDR1 is MGHRA, CDR2 YSYEKL, per germline. TCRdb's copy holds only in-frame clones and misses some; the assay was immunoSEQ multiplex PCR. The sample consists of around 180,000 clones, roughly 94% of them appearing once. V usage is TRBV4-1 and J usage is TRBJ2-3; 9 nucleotides align to TRBD2. The sequenced sample was blood. This TCR was sampled from a woman younger than 30 in good health. CDR3: CASSRRLAEFNTQYF. The CDR3 nucleotides are TGCGCCAGCAGCCGACGACTAGCGGAGTTCAATACGCAGTATTTT.